The 7 T cell receptor beta chains presented below share a single source sample, sequenced in a study of cytomegalovirus exposure and HLA in healthy donors. The study ran its PCR with 60 Vbeta and 13 Jbeta primers. Profiling relied on immunoSEQ multiplex PCR, and the TCRdb table lists in-frame clones only, not all of them. The repertoire holds 140,000 or so clones, with about 80% as singletons. Sequencing was done on a sample of PBMCs. The receptors stem from a woman younger than 45 in good health and CMV-seronegative.

The genes are TRBV4-3 and TRBJ1-2; 7 bases map to TRBD1. V was clipped by 2 bases and J by 4 bases; unmatched bases: 7. The CDR3 has 15 amino acids. Germline CDR1 reads LGHNA; CDR2 reads YSLEER. DNA of the CDR3: TGCGCCAGCAGCCAACCCAACAGGGGCCGCTATGGCTACACCTTC. Amino acid sequence: CASSQPNRGRYGYTF.

The chain employs TRBV7-8 and TRBJ1-2; D ambiguous. Trimming took 4 bases from V and 2 from J, leaving 2 bases between them. The CDR3 has 11 amino acids. Per germline, CDR1 SGHVS and CDR2 FQNEAQ. Here the CDR3 reads CASSSNYGYTF. CDR3 nucleotides: TGTGCCAGCAGCTCAAACTATGGCTACACCTTC.

The CDR3 is CAISMRQGGDTDTQYF. The DNA of the CDR3 is TGTGCCATCAGCATGAGACAGGGCGGGGACACAGATACGCAGTATTTT. The rearrangement joins TRBV10-3 to TRBJ2-3, with a tentative D call TRBD1 (7 bases). The V and J ends lost 6 bases and 2 bases respectively, with 18 bases between them. Per the germline V gene, CDR1 is ENHRY and CDR2 is SYGVKD. The CDR3 is made up of 16 amino acids.

The chain uses TRBV28 and TRBJ1-1; the match to TRBD1 covers 11 bases. This CDR3 is built from 15 residues. Germline values: CDR1 MDHEN, CDR2 SYDVKM. Trimming took 3 bases from V and 8 from J; bases not matched to a gene: 8. The CDR3: CASSFGQGALTEAFF. CDR3 in DNA: TGTGCCAGCAGTTTCGGACAGGGGGCGCTAACGGAAGCTTTCTTT. Full variable domain (rest looked up from reference TRBV28 and TRBJ1-1): DVKVTQSSRYLVKRTGEKVFLECVQDMDHENMFWYRQDPGLGLRLIYFSYDVKMKEKGDIPEGYSVSREKKERFSLILESASTNQTSMYLCASSFGQGALTEAFFGQGTRLTVV.

The chain recombines TRBV5-1 with TRBJ2-2; the match to TRBD2 covers 12 bases. Germline V CDR1 and CDR2: SGHRS, YFSETQ. This CDR3 has 17 residues. V lost 5 bases, J lost 4 bases, and 9 bases stayed unmatched. This CDR3 is CASSTSGGRWGTGELFF. In nucleotides, the CDR3 is TGCGCCAGCAGTACTAGCGGGGGGCGATGGGGCACCGGGGAGCTGTTTTTT.

This clone was counted a few times. The chain joins TRBV5-1 to TRBJ2-5, with 9 bases matching TRBD2. Germline values: CDR1 SGHRS, CDR2 YFSETQ. After removal of 3 bases from V and 5 bases from J, the junction contained 14 bases not matched to a gene. This CDR3 has 17 residues. CDR3 coding DNA: TGCGCCAGCAGCTCTTATCCACTGCGGGGGGGCGAGGAGACCCAGTACTTC. It is translated as CASSSYPLRGGEETQYF.

This sequence joins TRBV2 and TRBJ2-1; 8 nucleotides line up with TRBD2. CDR1 and CDR2 from the germline V gene are SNHLY and FYNNEI. CDR3 length equals 16 residues. V shed 3 bases and J 6 bases; nucleotides not matched to a gene: 10. The CDR3 spells CASSDARNSGANEQFF. The CDR3 nucleotides read TGTGCCAGCAGTGATGCGAGGAATAGCGGGGCCAATGAGCAGTTCTTC.